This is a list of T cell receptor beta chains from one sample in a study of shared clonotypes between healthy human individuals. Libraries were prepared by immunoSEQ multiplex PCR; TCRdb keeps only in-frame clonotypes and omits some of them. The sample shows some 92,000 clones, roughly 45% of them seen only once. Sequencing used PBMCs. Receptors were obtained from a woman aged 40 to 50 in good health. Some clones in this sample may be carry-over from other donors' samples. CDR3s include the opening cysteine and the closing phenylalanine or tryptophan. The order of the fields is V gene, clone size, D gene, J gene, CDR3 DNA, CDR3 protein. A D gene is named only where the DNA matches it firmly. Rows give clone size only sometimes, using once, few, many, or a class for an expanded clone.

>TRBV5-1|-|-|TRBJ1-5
TGCGCCAGCAGCTTGTCGCCAGCGAGCAATCAGCCCCAGCATTTT
CASSLSPASNQPQHF
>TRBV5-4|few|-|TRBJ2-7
TGTGCCAGCAGCTGGGGGTCCGGAGCAAGCCACGAGCAGTACTTC
CASSWGSGASHEQYF
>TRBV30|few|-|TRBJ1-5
TGTGCCTGGAGTAAGTCGAGAACGGATCAGCCCCAGCATTTT
CAWSKSRTDQPQHF
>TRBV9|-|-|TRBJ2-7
TGTGCCAGCAGCGTATCAATCTACGAGCAGTACTTC
CASSVSIYEQYF
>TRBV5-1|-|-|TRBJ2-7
TGCGCCAGCAGGAGAGGGCTCGGGGAGCAGTACTTC
CASRRGLGEQYF
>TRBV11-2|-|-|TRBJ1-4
TGTGCCAGCAGCTTAGATCACCCGGGGCCGACTAATGAAAAACTGTTTTTT
CASSLDHPGPTNEKLFF
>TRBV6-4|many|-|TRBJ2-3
TGTGCCAGCAGTGAAGACGACACAGATACGCAGTATTTT
CASSEDDTDTQYF
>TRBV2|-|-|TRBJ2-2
TGTGCCAGCAACCCGGGCCTATCGAACACCGGGGAGCTGTTTTTT
CASNPGLSNTGELFF
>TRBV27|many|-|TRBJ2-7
TGTGCCAGCAGTCCCATCTCGGTACTTATGTCATCCTACGAGCAGTACTTC
CASSPISVLMSSYEQYF
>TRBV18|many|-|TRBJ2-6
TGTGCCAGCTCACCACTTTCCCCCAGCTCTGGGGCCAACGTCCTGACTTTC
CASSPLSPSSGANVLTF
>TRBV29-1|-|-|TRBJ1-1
TGCAGCACCCAAAATGCAGAGAACACTGAAGCTTTCTTT
CSTQNAENTEAFF
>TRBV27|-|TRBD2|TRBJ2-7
TGTGCCAGCAGTTCTATAGCGGGAGGGACATACGAGCAGTACTTC
CASSSIAGGTYEQYF
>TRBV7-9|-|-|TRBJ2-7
TGTGCCAGCAGTGCCCCCGGACTGGCGTCCTACGAGCAGTACTTC
CASSAPGLASYEQYF
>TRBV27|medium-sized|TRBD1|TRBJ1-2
TGTGCCAGCAGTTTGGGGACAGGGGGCGCAGTAGGGGGCTACACCTTC
CASSLGTGGAVGGYTF
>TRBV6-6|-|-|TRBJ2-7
TGTGCCAGCAGTTACCTTCCTTACGAGCAGTACTTC
CASSYLPYEQYF
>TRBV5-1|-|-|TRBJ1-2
TGCGCCAGCAGCTTGGAGCGGGCCTCGGGATGGTATGGCTACACCTTC
CASSLERASGWYGYTF
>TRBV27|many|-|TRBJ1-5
TGTGCCAGCGGACGGTTTAGCAATCAGCCCCAGCATTTT
CASGRFSNQPQHF
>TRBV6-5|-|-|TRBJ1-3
TGTGCCAGCAGTAACCGAACTGGAAACACCATATATTTT
CASSNRTGNTIYF
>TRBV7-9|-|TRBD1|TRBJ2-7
TGTGCCAGCAGCTCGAGTCCCGGGACAGGGGTCGAGCAGTACTTC
CASSSSPGTGVEQYF
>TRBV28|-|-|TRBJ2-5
TGTGCCAGCAGTTGGGGCAGCCAACAAATGGAGACCCAGTACTTC
CASSWGSQQMETQYF
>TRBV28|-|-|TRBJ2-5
TGTGCCAGCAGTTTATCCCGGGGCCAAGAGACCCAGTACTTC
CASSLSRGQETQYF
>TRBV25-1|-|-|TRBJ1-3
TGTGCCAGCAGTGAATTAGGAGGCAGGGTCTCTGGAAACACCATATATTTT
CASSELGGRVSGNTIYF
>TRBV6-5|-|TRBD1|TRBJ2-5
TGTGCCAGCAGTGACAGGGTCAGGGAGACCCAGTACTTC
CASSDRVRETQYF
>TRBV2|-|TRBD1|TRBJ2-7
TGTGCCAGCAGGGACAGGGCCTCCTACGAGCAGTACTTC
CASRDRASYEQYF
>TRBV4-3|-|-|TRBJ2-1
TGCGCCAGCAGCCAAGAGGTTGTCGGCTCCTACAATGAGCAGTTCTTC
CASSQEVVGSYNEQFF
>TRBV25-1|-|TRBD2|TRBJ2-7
TGTGCCAGCAACTCAGCGGGAGGGCTCTACGAGCAGTACTTC
CASNSAGGLYEQYF
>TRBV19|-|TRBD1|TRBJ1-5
TGTGCCAGTAGACCGTACCGGGACAGCTTGTCAGCCCAGCATTTT
CASRPYRDSLSAQHF
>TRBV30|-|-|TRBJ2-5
TGTGCCTGGACCGGTAGGGCTCGGGAGACCCAGTACTTC
CAWTGRARETQYF
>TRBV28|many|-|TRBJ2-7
TGTGCCAGCAGTTTCTGGACAGAGGAACTAGCTTTTCCCTACGAGCAGTACTTC
CASSFWTEELAFPYEQYF
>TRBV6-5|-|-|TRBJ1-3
TGTGCCAGCAGTGGGGGGATCGCGTCTGGAAACACCATATATTTT
CASSGGIASGNTIYF
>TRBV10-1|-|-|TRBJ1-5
TGCGCCAGCAGTGAGTCGTATCAGTCCCAGCATTTT
CASSESYQSQHF
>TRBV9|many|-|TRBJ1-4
TGTGCCAGCAGCGCGGGGGGAGCTAATGAAAAACTGTTTTTT
CASSAGGANEKLFF
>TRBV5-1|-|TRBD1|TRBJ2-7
TGCGCCAGCAGCTTGACGGCAGGGGGTCCGGCCGAGCAGTACTTC
CASSLTAGGPAEQYF
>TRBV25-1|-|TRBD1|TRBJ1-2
TGTGCCAGCAGAGGGACAGTACCCGGGGATGGCTACACCTTC
CASRGTVPGDGYTF
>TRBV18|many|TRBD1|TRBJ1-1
TGTGCCAGCTCAGCGGACAGGGCCACTGAAGCTTTCTTT
CASSADRATEAFF
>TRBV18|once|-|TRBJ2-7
TGTGCCAGCTCCCTACGGGTTAGCTCCTACGAGCAGTACTTC
CASSLRVSSYEQYF
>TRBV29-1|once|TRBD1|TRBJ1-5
TGCAGCGTTGTTGACAGGGTGAGTCAGCCCCAGCATTTT
CSVVDRVSQPQHF
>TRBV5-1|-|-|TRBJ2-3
TGCGCCAGCAGCTCGGCCTCAACGGAAGATACGCAGTATTTT
CASSSASTEDTQYF
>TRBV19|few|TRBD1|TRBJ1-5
TGTGCCAGTAGTATCCCGACAGGGCACTATCAGCCCCAGCATTTT
CASSIPTGHYQPQHF
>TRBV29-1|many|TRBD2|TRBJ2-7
TGCAGCGTTGAAGATGGGACTAGCGGGAGGATCTACGAGCAGTACTTC
CSVEDGTSGRIYEQYF
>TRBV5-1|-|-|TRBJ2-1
TGCGCCAGCAGCGAGACAAGCAGCAATGAGCAGTTCTTC
CASSETSSNEQFF
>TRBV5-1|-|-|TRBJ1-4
TGCGCCAGCAGCTTGGAAGCGAGGCGCGTCATAAGGACTAATGAAAAACTGTTTTTT
CASSLEARRVIRTNEKLFF
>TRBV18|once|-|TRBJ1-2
TGTGCCAGCTCACCAGGAGCGGAGGGCTACACCTTC
CASSPGAEGYTF